The source of this T cell receptor beta chain is a study of cytomegalovirus exposure and HLA in healthy donors. Overall study: Genotyping showed 81% of 398 donors falling in the Caucasian-associated ancestry cluster. The study, taken as a whole, reports: Certain indistinguishable V segments, among them TRBV6-2 and TRBV6-3, were excluded.

PCR used 60 Vbeta primers and 13 Jbeta primers. This table comes from immunoSEQ multiplex PCR, and its TCRdb copy is limited to in-frame clones, with some not included. The table records about 130,000 clones, roughly 17% of them present only once. Details on this clone: The antigen is undetermined.

The length of the CDR3 is 13 residues. Germline V gene data show CDR1 as SEHNR and CDR2 as FQNEAQ (reference sequence). Trimming cost V 5 bases and J 4 bases, with 9 bases left between them. The specimen sequenced was PBMCs. This clonotype was obtained from a female donor in good health and CMV-seropositive. The V gene is TRBV7-9, the J gene TRBJ1-3; no firm D call. In nucleotides, the CDR3 is TGTGCCAGCAGCCCCGGGTGGGGAAACACCATATATTTT. Its translation is CASSPGWGNTIYF. The whole variable domain, remainder taken from reference TRBV7-9 and TRBJ1-3, is DTGVSQNPRHKITKRGQNVTFRCDPISEHNRLYWYRQTLGQGPEFLTYFQNEAQLEKSRLLSDRFSAERPKGSFSTLEIQRTEQGDSAMYLCASSPGWGNTIYFGEGSWLTVV.